This T cell receptor beta chain originates from a study of T cells after yellow fever vaccination. About the research overall: In the case of low-cell-number fractions, SMART-Seq v4 Ultra Low Input was used for preparation.

The study, taken as a whole, reports: Repertoires sorted by FACS could include abundant clonotypes that are contaminants from the bulk population.

Note on this clonotype: Antigen unknown.

They built TCR cDNA with 5'RACE template switching, a step that put in a universal primer site and UMIs. Each CDR3 protein is one row after TCRdb ran MiXCR on the 5' RACE reads. The table records around 590,000 distinct CDR3 sequences, 9% to 15% of them present only once. V shed 3 bases and J shed 4 bases, with 19 bases lying between them. The CDR3 totals 16 residues. Germline values: CDR1 SGHNT, CDR2 YYREEE (reference sequence). The source is a young man who received the YFV17D yellow fever vaccine. This sample comprised PBMCs, obtained on the day of the yellow fever booster vaccination. The chain employs TRBV5-4 and TRBJ1-1, with D unclear. The CDR3 protein is CASSSFKTTRRTEAFF. In DNA, the CDR3 is TGTGCCAGCAGCTCATTCAAGACGACACGGCGCACTGAAGCTTTCTTT. Based on the CDR3 plus reference TRBV5-4 and TRBJ1-1, the full variable domain is ETGVTQSPTHLIKTRGQQVTLRCSSQSGHNTVSWYQQALGQGPQFIFQYYREEENGRGNFPPRFSGLQFPNYSSELNVNALELDDSALYLCASSSFKTTRRTEAFFGQGTRLTVV.